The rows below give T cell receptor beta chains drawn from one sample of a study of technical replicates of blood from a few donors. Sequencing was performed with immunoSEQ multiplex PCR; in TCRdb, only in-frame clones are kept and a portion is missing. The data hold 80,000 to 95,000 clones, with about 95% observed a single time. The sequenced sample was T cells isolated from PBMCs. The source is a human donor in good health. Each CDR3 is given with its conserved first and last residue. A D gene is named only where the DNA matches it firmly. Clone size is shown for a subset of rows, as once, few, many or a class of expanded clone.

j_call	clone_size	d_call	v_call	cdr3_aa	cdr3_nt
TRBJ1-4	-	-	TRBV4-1	CASRGFGATNEKLFF	TGCGCCAGCAGAGGTTTCGGGGCAACTAATGAAAAACTGTTTTTT
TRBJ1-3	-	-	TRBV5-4	CASSFSGAGNTIYF	TGTGCCAGCAGCTTTTCCGGGGCTGGAAACACCATATATTTT
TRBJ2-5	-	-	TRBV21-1	CASSGLGVEETQYF	TGTGCCAGCAGCGGCTTAGGGGTGGAGGAGACCCAGTACTTC
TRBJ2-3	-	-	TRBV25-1	CASSGGHLDTQYF	TGTGCCAGCAGTGGCGGACATTTGGATACGCAGTATTTT
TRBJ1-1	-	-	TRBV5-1	CASSLDGQSTEAFF	TGCGCCAGCAGCTTGGACGGACAGAGCACTGAAGCTTTCTTT
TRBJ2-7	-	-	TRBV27	CASSLNGGSYEQYF	TGTGCCAGCAGTTTGAACGGGGGTTCCTACGAGCAGTACTTC
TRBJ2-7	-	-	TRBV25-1	CASSEYASGTTSYEQYF	TGTGCCAGCAGTGAATATGCCTCCGGGACAACGTCCTACGAGCAGTACTTC
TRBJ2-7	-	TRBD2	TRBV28	CASPPSGRFSYEQYF	TGTGCCAGCCCCCCTAGCGGGAGATTTTCCTACGAGCAGTACTTC
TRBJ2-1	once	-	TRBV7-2	CASTPAAYNEQFF	TGTGCCAGCACCCCGGCGGCATACAATGAGCAGTTCTTC
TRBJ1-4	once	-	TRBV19	CASSWQAANEKLFF	TGTGCCAGTAGTTGGCAGGCTGCTAATGAAAAACTGTTTTTT
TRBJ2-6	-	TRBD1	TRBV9	CASSGLSPGTGPGANVLTF	TGTGCCAGCAGCGGACTGAGTCCCGGGACAGGGCCTGGGGCCAACGTCCTGACTTTC
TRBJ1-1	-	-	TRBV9	CASSPVRNTEAFF	TGTGCCAGCAGCCCTGTTCGGAACACTGAAGCTTTCTTT
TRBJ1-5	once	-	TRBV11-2	CASSLAGEQPQHF	TGTGCCAGCAGCTTAGCAGGGGAACAGCCCCAGCATTTT
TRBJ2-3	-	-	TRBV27	CASRLLLTSTDTQYF	TGTGCCAGCAGACTGCTACTGACTAGCACAGATACGCAGTATTTT
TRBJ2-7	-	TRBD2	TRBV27	CASGLAGVLEQYF	TGTGCCAGCGGACTAGCGGGAGTACTCGAGCAGTACTTC
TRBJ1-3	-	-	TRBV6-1	CASILTGSGNTIYF	TGTGCCAGCATTTTAACAGGCTCTGGAAACACCATATATTTT
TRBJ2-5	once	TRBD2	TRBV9	CASSVELGSGRAEDQETQYF	TGTGCCAGCAGCGTAGAGCTCGGTAGCGGGAGGGCCGAGGATCAAGAGACCCAGTACTTC
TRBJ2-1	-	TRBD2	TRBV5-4	CASSPSGSSYNEQFF	TGTGCCAGCAGCCCTAGCGGGAGCTCCTACAATGAGCAGTTCTTC
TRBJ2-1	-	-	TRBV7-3	CASSLTGWDEQFF	TGTGCCAGCAGCCTCACAGGGTGGGATGAGCAGTTCTTC
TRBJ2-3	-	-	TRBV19	CASSIGEGTGTDTQYF	TGTGCCAGTAGTATAGGTGAGGGTACTGGCACAGATACGCAGTATTTT
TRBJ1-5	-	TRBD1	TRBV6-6	CASNVQGEGSNQPQHF	TGTGCCAGCAACGTACAGGGGGAGGGGAGCAATCAGCCCCAGCATTTT
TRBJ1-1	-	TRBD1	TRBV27	CASSPVIRDRGPEAFF	TGTGCCAGCAGTCCCGTTATACGGGACAGGGGGCCTGAAGCTTTCTTT
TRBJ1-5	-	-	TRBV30	CAWSVSTVYQPQHF	TGTGCCTGGAGTGTAAGTACAGTTTATCAGCCCCAGCATTTT
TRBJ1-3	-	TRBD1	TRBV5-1	CASSLVGQGTSSGNTIYF	TGCGCCAGCAGCTTGGTAGGACAGGGGACGTCCTCTGGAAACACCATATATTTT
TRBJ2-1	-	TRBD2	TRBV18	CASSSTSGRERHDEQFF	TGTGCCAGCTCATCAACTAGCGGGAGAGAAAGGCACGATGAGCAGTTCTTC
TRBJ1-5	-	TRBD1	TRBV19	CASTPLDRFNQPQHF	TGTGCCAGTACCCCCTTGGACAGGTTCAATCAGCCCCAGCATTTT
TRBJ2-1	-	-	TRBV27	CASSLGSYNEQFF	TGTGCCAGCAGTCTAGGTTCCTACAATGAGCAGTTCTTC
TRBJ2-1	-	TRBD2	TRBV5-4	CASGTSGHNEQFF	TGTGCCAGCGGGACTAGCGGGCACAATGAGCAGTTCTTC
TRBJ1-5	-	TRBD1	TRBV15	CATRKDRNNQPQHF	TGTGCCACCAGAAAGGACAGGAATAATCAGCCCCAGCATTTT
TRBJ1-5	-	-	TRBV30	CAWSAGEGSNQPQHF	TGTGCCTGGAGTGCAGGGGAAGGTAGCAATCAGCCCCAGCATTTT
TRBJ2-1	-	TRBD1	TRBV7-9	CASSLDWGGQGDNEQFF	TGTGCCAGCAGCTTGGACTGGGGCGGACAGGGAGACAATGAGCAGTTCTTC
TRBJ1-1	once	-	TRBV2	CASSLGPVNTEAFF	TGTGCCAGCAGTCTAGGCCCCGTCAACACTGAAGCTTTCTTT
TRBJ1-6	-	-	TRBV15	CATSRGRAASPLHF	TGTGCCACCAGCAGAGGCAGGGCTGCTTCACCCCTCCACTTT
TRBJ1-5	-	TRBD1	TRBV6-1	CASSVDRENQPQHF	TGTGCCAGCAGTGTAGACAGGGAGAATCAGCCCCAGCATTTT
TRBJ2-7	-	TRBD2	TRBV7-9	CASSLPGASGRPEQYF	TGTGCCAGCAGCCTCCCCGGAGCTAGCGGGAGGCCCGAGCAGTACTTC
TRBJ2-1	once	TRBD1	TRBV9	CASSSRQGSDEQFF	TGTGCCAGCAGCAGCAGACAGGGGTCGGATGAGCAGTTCTTC
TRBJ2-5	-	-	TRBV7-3	CASSTGSQETQYF	TGTGCCAGCAGCACAGGTTCTCAAGAGACCCAGTACTTC
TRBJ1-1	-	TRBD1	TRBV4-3	CASNGKGATEAFF	TGCGCCAGCAACGGGAAGGGGGCCACTGAAGCTTTCTTT
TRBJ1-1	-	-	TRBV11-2	CASSLGGGAPNTEAFF	TGTGCCAGCAGCTTAGGAGGCGGGGCCCCGAACACTGAAGCTTTCTTT
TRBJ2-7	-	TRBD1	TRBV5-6	CASTGQGGVSEQYF	TGTGCCAGCACTGGACAGGGTGGAGTGAGCGAGCAGTACTTC
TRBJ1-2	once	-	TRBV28	CASSFQVSGYTF	TGTGCCAGCAGTTTCCAGGTCTCTGGCTACACCTTC
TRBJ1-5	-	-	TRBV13	CASSSSPSKPQHF	TGTGCCAGCAGCTCTTCCCCTTCTAAGCCCCAGCATTTT
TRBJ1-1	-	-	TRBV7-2	CASSLRRGEMEAFF	TGTGCCAGCAGCTTAAGACGCGGGGAGATGGAAGCTTTCTTT
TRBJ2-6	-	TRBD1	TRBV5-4	CASSYPLTGKANVLTF	TGTGCCAGCAGCTACCCCCTGACAGGGAAGGCCAACGTCCTGACTTTC
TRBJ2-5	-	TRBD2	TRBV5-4	CASSDSGLLMAQYF	TGTGCCAGCAGTGACTCGGGACTACTTATGGCCCAGTACTTC
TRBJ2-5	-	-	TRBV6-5	CASIKQGSETQYF	TGTGCCAGCATCAAGCAGGGGAGTGAGACCCAGTACTTC
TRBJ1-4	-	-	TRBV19	CASSRGREVEKLFF	TGTGCCAGTAGTAGAGGACGGGAAGTGGAAAAACTGTTTTTT
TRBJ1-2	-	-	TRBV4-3	CASSQDAGAGNLGYTF	TGCGCCAGCAGCCAAGATGCAGGGGCGGGCAATCTTGGCTACACCTTC
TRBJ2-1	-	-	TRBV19	CASSIDSRLYNEQFF	TGTGCCAGTAGTATAGATAGCAGATTATACAATGAGCAGTTCTTC